Listed below are T cell receptor beta chains from one sample, sequenced in a study of shared clonotypes between healthy human individuals. Assay used: immunoSEQ multiplex PCR; TCRdb lists only in-frame clones, some missing. The table shows about 580,000 clones, with 98% occurring only once. The sequenced sample consisted of naive CD8+ T cells sorted from blood. The receptors stem from a young man in good health. Both conserved end residues are part of each CDR3. A D gene is named only where the DNA matches it firmly. The size field is filled for only some rows; it gives once, few, many or a size class.

CDR3,DNA,V,J,D,size
CASSLGRNTEAFF,TGTGCCAGCAGTCTCGGACGGAACACTGAAGCTTTCTTT,TRBV27,TRBJ1-1,-,-
CASSYSTGGGEKLFF,TGTGCCAGCAGTTACTCAACAGGGGGCGGGGAAAAACTGTTTTTT,TRBV6-5,TRBJ1-4,TRBD1,once
CASSSSGRAGNEQFF,TGCGCCAGCAGCTCTAGCGGGAGGGCCGGAAATGAGCAGTTCTTC,TRBV5-1,TRBJ2-1,TRBD2,-
CASSSLGEGYEQYF,TGTGCCAGCAGCTCGCTAGGCGAGGGATACGAGCAGTACTTC,TRBV7-8,TRBJ2-7,-,-
CATGRGGSAYEQYF,TGTGCCACCGGACGGGGGGGATCTGCCTACGAGCAGTACTTC,TRBV14,TRBJ2-7,TRBD2,-
CASSFNADYEQYF,TGTGCCAGCAGTTTTAACGCTGACTACGAGCAGTACTTC,TRBV6-6,TRBJ2-7,-,once
CASSSRSGQQTYEQYF,TGTGCCAGCAGCTCACGCTCGGGACAGCAGACCTACGAGCAGTACTTC,TRBV11-2,TRBJ2-7,TRBD1,-
CASSLGQGPYEQYF,TGTGCCAGCAGCCTAGGACAGGGGCCCTACGAGCAGTACTTC,TRBV4-2,TRBJ2-7,TRBD1,-
CASSGTDGNTIYF,TGTGCCAGCTCCGGGACAGATGGAAACACCATATATTTT,TRBV9,TRBJ1-3,TRBD1,-
CASGRTGGSYEQYF,TGTGCCAGCGGGCGGACAGGGGGGTCCTACGAGCAGTACTTC,TRBV7-8,TRBJ2-7,TRBD1,-
CASSASGTNNEQFF,TGTGCCAGCAGCGCGAGCGGGACTAACAATGAGCAGTTCTTC,TRBV9,TRBJ2-1,TRBD2,-
CASSPIGEGQPQHF,TGTGCCAGCAGCCCAATCGGGGAGGGTCAGCCCCAGCATTTT,TRBV27,TRBJ1-5,-,-
CASSQLGLYQPQHF,TGTGCCAGCAGTCAACTTGGTCTCTATCAGCCCCAGCATTTT,TRBV28,TRBJ1-5,-,once
CSGTGTGGEQYF,TGCAGCGGCACCGGGACAGGGGGCGAGCAGTACTTC,TRBV29-1,TRBJ2-7,TRBD1,-
CASSETSGRSSYEQYF,TGTGCCAGCAGCGAGACTAGCGGGAGATCATCCTACGAGCAGTACTTC,TRBV2,TRBJ2-7,TRBD2,-
CASSLEPQDTIYF,TGTGCCAGCAGCTTAGAACCTCAAGACACCATATATTTT,TRBV11-3,TRBJ1-3,-,-
CSVLAGGDQETQYF,TGCAGCGTATTAGCGGGAGGAGACCAAGAGACCCAGTACTTC,TRBV29-1,TRBJ2-5,TRBD2,-
CASSLALFIERDYEQYF,TGTGCCAGCAGCTTAGCGCTGTTCATCGAGAGGGACTACGAGCAGTACTTC,TRBV7-2,TRBJ2-7,-,once